This T cell receptor beta chain was obtained from a study of cytomegalovirus exposure and HLA in healthy donors. The CDR3 spans 15 residues. With 6 bases clipped from V and 1 base from J, the junction kept 4 bases outside the gene matches. Germline V gene sequence: CDR1 ENHRY, CDR2 SYGVKD. Both 60 Vbeta primers and 13 Jbeta primers went into the PCR. TCRdb's table, derived via immunoSEQ multiplex PCR, lists solely in-frame clones and lacks some. The sample includes 150,000 to 200,000 clones, roughly 83% seen only once; the top ten take 1.6%. Source material: PBMCs. This chain uses TRBV10-3 with TRBJ2-2, with 8 bases identical to TRBD1. The sequence came from a woman between 45 and 65 years old in good health and CMV-seronegative. The CDR3 region is CAIRPGTGNTGELFF. The DNA of the CDR3 is TGTGCCATCAGGCCCGGGACAGGGAACACCGGGGAGCTGTTTTTT.